What follows are 11 T cell receptor beta chains derived from one specimen sequenced in a study of T cell responses to AZD1222 COVID-19 vaccine. Produced via immunoSEQ multiplex PCR; TCRdb's table is partial and in-frame only. This sample has about 97,000 clones, with 84% found just once. The sample was peripheral blood, taken on day 0 of AZD1222 vaccination. The receptors here all came from an adult in good health.

This clone has just a few counts. The chain has TRBV20-1 and TRBJ2-3; D is uncertain. V lost 4 bases and J 9 bases, leaving 11 bases between the germline ends. The germline V gene has CDR1 DFQATT and CDR2 SNEGSKA (reference sequence). The CDR3 is 11 residues long. The CDR3: CSAKTPRTQYF. CDR3 DNA sequence: TGCAGTGCTAAGACTCCCCGCACGCAGTATTTT.

The chain is built from TRBV28 and TRBJ1-6; TRBD1 agrees at 7 bases. This CDR3 contains 14 residues. The junction had 10 bases not matched to a gene; V was cut back by 6 bases and J by 11 bases. Germline loops: CDR1 MDHEN, CDR2 SYDVKM. This chain's CDR3 is CASRGGTVGPPLHF. The DNA of the CDR3 is TGTGCCAGCAGGGGGGGGACAGTTGGTCCACCCCTCCACTTT.

This clone appeared once. The V gene is TRBV6-5, the J gene TRBJ2-1; D is unresolved. The V gene's germline CDR1 is MNHEY and CDR2 SVGAGI. The germline V and J ends were trimmed by 2 bases and 7 bases, with 9 bases remaining between them. This CDR3 region has 13 residues. The CDR3 reads CASSYEDQNEQFF. The CDR3 region has the DNA TGTGCCAGCAGTTACGAGGATCAGAATGAGCAGTTCTTC.

The V call is TRBV5-1, the J call TRBJ1-2; D remains ambiguous. CDR1 SGHRS and CDR2 YFSETQ come from the germline V gene. The V end was cut by 5 bases, the J end by 2 bases, with 10 bases between. CDR3 length equals 13 residues. CDR3 DNA: TGCGCCAGCAGTGTTCAGCCGAACTATGGCTACACCTTC. It translates to CASSVQPNYGYTF.

The chain couples TRBV25-1 to TRBJ2-4, with a possible D match to TRBD1 (5 bases). CDR1 is MGHDK and CDR2 is SYGVNS in the germline V gene. V was shortened by 8 bases and J by 9 bases, with 17 bases between the two germline ends. CDR3 length: 13 residues. CDR3 in amino acids: CASSDRAQAIQYF. In DNA form, the CDR3 reads TGTGCCAGCTCCGACAGAGCCCAGGCCATTCAGTACTTC.

DNA for the CDR3: TGTGCCAGCAGTCGACAGACTAACTATGGCTACACCTTC. Amino acids: CASSRQTNYGYTF. This rearrangement joins TRBV7-9 to TRBJ1-2; a possible D gene is TRBD1 (5 bases). The CDR3 consists of 13 residues. The germline V gene has CDR1 SEHNR and CDR2 FQNEAQ (reference sequence). The V and J ends lost 6 bases and 0 bases respectively, with 8 bases between them. Together with reference TRBV7-9 and TRBJ1-2, the CDR3 gives the full variable domain: DTGVSQNPRHKITKRGQNVTFRCDPISEHNRLYWYRQTLGQGPEFLTYFQNEAQLEKSRLLSDRFSAERPKGSFSTLEIQRTEQGDSAMYLCASSRQTNYGYTFGSGTRLTVV.

This clone was detected only a few times. This chain uses TRBV6-5 with TRBJ2-1, with 9 bases identical to TRBD2. Germline loops: CDR1 MNHEY, CDR2 SVGAGI. V shed 5 bases, J shed 5 bases, and the junction held 4 bases outside the gene matches. The CDR3 has 14 amino acids. The CDR3 reads CASSQIAGDNEQFF. The CDR3, as DNA: TGTGCCAGCAGTCAGATAGCGGGAGACAATGAGCAGTTCTTC.

The chain couples TRBV6-5 to TRBJ2-7, with D hard to call. The CDR3 extends over 12 amino acids. CDR1 is MNHEY and CDR2 is SVGAGI in the germline V gene. V lost 7 bases to trimming and J lost 0 bases, with 7 bases between them. The CDR3 is CASTSASYEQYF. The DNA of the CDR3 is TGTGCCAGCACCTCGGCCTCCTACGAGCAGTACTTC.

The genes are TRBV11-2 and TRBJ1-2, with 9 bases lining up with TRBD1. This CDR3 is 18 amino acids long. Germline CDR1 is SGHAT and CDR2 is FQNNGV. The junction had 14 bases not matched to a gene; V was cut back by 2 bases and J by 4 bases. CDR3 residues: CASSLRSLGQGSLYGYTF. The CDR3 DNA reads as TGTGCCAGCAGCTTAAGGAGTTTAGGACAGGGGAGTCTCTATGGCTACACCTTC.

On this clone: This sample includes further DNA sequences coding for the same CDR3. V usage is TRBV2 and J usage is TRBJ1-2, with TRBD1 identical over 9 bases. This CDR3 comprises 14 residues. Trimming at V came to 6 bases and at J to 0 bases, leaving 2 bases not matched to a gene. Per the germline V gene, CDR1 is SNHLY and CDR2 is FYNNEI. CDR3 residues: CASSGTGSNYGYTF. In nucleotides, the CDR3 is TGTGCCAGCAGCGGGACAGGGTCTAACTATGGCTACACCTTC.

This chain connects TRBV7-2 to TRBJ1-2; TRBD1 might be the D (5 bases). V lost 5 bases to trimming and J lost 2 bases, with 15 bases between them. CDR3 size: 15 residues. CDR1 is SGHTA and CDR2 is FQGNSA in the germline V gene. CDR3 protein: CASSPGEGINYGYTF. The DNA for the CDR3 is TGTGCCAGCAGCCCCGGTGAGGGGATAAACTATGGCTACACCTTC. The complete variable domain, with remaining parts taken from reference TRBV7-2 and TRBJ1-2, reads GAGVSQSPSNKVTEKGKDVELRCDPISGHTALYWYRQSLGQGLEFLIYFQGNSAPDKSGLPSDRFSAERTGGSVSTLTIQRTQQEDSAVYLCASSPGEGINYGYTFGSGTRLTVV.